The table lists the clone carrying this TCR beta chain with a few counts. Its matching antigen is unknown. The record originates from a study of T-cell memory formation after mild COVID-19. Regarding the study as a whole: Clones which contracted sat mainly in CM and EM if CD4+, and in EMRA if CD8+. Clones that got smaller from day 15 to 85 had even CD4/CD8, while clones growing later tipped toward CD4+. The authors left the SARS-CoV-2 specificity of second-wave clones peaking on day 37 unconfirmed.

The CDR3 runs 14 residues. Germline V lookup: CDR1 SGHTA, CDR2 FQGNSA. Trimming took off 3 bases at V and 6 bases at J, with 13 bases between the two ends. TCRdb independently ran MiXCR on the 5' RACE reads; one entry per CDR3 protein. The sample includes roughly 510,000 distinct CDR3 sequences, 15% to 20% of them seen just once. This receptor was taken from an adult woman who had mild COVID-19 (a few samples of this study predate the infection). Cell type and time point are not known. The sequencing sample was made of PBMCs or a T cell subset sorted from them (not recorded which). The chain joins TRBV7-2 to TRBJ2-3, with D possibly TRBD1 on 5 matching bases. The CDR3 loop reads CASSFETVFDTQYF. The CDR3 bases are TGTGCCAGCAGCTTCGAGACAGTTTTCGATACGCAGTATTTT.